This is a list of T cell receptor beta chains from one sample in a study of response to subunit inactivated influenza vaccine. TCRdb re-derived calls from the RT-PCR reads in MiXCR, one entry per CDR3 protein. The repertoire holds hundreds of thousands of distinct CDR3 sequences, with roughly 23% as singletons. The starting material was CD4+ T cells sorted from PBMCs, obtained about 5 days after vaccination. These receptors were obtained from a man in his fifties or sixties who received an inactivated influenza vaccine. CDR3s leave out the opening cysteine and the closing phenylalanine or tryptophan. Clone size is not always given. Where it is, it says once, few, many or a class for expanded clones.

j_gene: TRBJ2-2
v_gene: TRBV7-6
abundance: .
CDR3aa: ASSVTSGTGELF

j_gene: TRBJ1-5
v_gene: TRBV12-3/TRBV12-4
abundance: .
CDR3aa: ASSFASQSSGGQPQH

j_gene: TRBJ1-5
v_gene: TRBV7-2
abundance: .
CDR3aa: ASSADRVNQPQH

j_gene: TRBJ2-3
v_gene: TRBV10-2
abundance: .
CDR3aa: ASSPLSGPTDTQY

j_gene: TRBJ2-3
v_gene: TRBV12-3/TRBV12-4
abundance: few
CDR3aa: ASSTADTAQY

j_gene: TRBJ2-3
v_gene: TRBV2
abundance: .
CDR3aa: ASSFGPGLRTDTQY

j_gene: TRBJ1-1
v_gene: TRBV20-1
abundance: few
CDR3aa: SALRTGRGAEAF

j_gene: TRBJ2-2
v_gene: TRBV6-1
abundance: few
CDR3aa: ASSAYSSAVTNTGELF

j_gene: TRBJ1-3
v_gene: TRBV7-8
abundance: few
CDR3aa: ASSLRSDRLINSGNTIY

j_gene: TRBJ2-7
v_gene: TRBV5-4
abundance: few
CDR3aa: ASSRRLAGVGEQY

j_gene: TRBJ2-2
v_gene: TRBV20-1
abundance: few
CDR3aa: SASSGRLPTGELF

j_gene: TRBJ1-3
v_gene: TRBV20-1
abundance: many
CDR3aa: SVARGSIGNTIY

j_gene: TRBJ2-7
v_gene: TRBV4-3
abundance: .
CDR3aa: ASSQYLTGPYEQY

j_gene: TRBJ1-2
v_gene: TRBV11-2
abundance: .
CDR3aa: ASSGSNYGYT

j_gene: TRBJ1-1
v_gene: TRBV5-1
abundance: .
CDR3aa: ASSQGPGMNTEAF

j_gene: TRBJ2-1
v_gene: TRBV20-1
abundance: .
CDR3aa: SARAARDLYNEQF

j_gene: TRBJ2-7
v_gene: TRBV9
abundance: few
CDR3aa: ASSVALGSYYEQY

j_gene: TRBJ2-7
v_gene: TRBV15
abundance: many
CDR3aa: ATSRYRDRGYEQY

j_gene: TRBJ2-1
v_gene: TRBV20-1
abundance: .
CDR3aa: SGEPSLSYNEQF

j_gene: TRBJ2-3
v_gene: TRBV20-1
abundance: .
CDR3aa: SARDPSRVPADTQY

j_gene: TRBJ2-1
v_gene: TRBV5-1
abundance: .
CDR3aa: ASSPRDDRNEQF

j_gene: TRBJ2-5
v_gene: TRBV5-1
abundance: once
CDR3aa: ASSLAPGFQETQY

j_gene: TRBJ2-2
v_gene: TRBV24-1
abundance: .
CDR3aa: ATRGRTGNTGELF

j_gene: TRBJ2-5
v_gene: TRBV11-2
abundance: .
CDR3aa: ASSLDRGWGTQY

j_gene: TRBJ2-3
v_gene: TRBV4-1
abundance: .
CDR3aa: ASSLTRDYTDTQY

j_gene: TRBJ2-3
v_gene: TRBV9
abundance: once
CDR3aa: ASSVAFTSGGTSTDTQY

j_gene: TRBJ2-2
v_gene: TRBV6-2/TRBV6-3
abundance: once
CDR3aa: ASSSTASNTGELF

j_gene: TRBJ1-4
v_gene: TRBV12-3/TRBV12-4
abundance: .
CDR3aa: ASSSGGAINEKLF

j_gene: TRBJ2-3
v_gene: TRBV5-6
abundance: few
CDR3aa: ASSPEARGDTQY

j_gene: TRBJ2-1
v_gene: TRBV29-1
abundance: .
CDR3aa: SATASSYNEQF

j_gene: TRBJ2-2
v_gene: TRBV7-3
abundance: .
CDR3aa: ASCPSLNTGELF

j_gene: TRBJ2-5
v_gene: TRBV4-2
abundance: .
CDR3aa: ASSQEARETQY

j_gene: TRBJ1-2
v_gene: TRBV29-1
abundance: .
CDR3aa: SVQDRGGENGYT

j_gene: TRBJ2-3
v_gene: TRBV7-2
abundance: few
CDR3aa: ASSLSPGQGTDTQY

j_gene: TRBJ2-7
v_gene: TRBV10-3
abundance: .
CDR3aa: AIGGQGVYEQY

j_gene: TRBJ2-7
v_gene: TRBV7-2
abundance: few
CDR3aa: ASSPQPQNEQY

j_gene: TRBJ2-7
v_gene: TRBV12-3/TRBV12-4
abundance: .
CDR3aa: ASSRDRWFGEQY

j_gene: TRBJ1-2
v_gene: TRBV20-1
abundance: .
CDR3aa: SASSGSRLGYT

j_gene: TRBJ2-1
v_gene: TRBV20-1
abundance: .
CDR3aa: SASREGRNNEQF

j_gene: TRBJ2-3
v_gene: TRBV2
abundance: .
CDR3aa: ASKGEGRGSAYTQY

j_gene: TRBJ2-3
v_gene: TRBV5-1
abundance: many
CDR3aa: ASSLAGLAGVADTQY

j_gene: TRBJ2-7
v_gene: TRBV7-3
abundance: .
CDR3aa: ASSLTGRGEQY

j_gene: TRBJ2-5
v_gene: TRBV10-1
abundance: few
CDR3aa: ASSGGGAQETQY

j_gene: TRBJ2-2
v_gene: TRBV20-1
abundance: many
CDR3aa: SARDKKQSNTGELF

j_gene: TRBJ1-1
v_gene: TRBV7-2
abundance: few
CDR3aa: ASSPSHARNTEAF

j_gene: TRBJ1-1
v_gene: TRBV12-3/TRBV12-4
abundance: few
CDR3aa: ASRGQAHMNTEAF

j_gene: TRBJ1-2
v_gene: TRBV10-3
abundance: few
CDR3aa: AISAEDGYT

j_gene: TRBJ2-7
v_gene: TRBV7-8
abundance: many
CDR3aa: ASSLVVTDYEQY

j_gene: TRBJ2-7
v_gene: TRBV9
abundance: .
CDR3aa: ASSVGQVSSYEQY

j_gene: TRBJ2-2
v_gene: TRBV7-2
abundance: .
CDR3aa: ASSLGTSLIRAGELF

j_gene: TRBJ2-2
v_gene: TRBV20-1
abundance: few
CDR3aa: SARGPNVGDTGELF

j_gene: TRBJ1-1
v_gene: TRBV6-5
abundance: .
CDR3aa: ASSNRGRGRDTEAF